This entry lists 29 T cell receptor beta chains sequenced from one sample in a study of CD8 T cells in ankylosing spondylitis. Study-wide points: A TCR beta motif of roughly eight highly homologous variants appeared characteristic of ankylosing spondylitis blood.

For these receptors, no antigen is known. TCRdb called the 5' RACE reads again in MiXCR, with one record for every CDR3 protein. The table lists about 220,000 distinct CDR3 sequences, 6% to 8.5% of them singletons. What was sequenced was blood, either unsorted or a sorted T cell fraction (not recorded which). Receptors were obtained from a male donor with ankylosing spondylitis.

Ten or more counts support this clonotype. V usage is TRBV7-9 and J usage is TRBJ2-2; D gene ambiguous. Germline V CDR1 and CDR2: SEHNR, FQNEAQ (reference sequence). The CDR3 is 14 amino acids. V was cut by 8 bases and J by 3 bases, with 13 bases left in between. The CDR3 spells CASDELDYTGELFF. The CDR3 bases are TGTGCCAGCGACGAGCTAGATTACACCGGGGAGCTGTTTTTT.

This clonotype came up many times. The chain joins TRBV29-1 to TRBJ2-2, with 9 bases that match TRBD1. The J segment lost 6 bases and the V segment lost 1 base, leaving 6 bases of the junction unmatched. Germline V lookup: CDR1 SQVTM, CDR2 ANQGSEA. This CDR3 spans 15 amino acids. The CDR3 reads CSVEGDRADAGELFF. The CDR3 DNA is TGCAGCGTTGAAGGGGACAGGGCGGACGCCGGGGAGCTGTTTTTT.

In this sample, this clonotype turned up many times. The rearrangement uses TRBV21-1 and TRBJ2-5. TRBV21-1 is assigned pseudogene status. The CDR3 runs to 13 residues. Here the CDR3 reads CASSKAVSETQYF. In DNA, the CDR3 is TGTGCCAGCAGCAAAGCGGTGTCGGAGACCCAGTACTTC.

The table lists this clonotype with a few counts. The CDR3 sequence is CASSSWIFGEGGNSPLHF. CDR3 sequence (DNA): TGTGCCAGCAGCTCATGGATTTTCGGCGAGGGGGGTAATTCACCCCTCCACTTT. The V call is TRBV11-1, the J call TRBJ1-6; perhaps TRBD1 as D (6 bases). The CDR3 covers 18 residues. Germline loops: CDR1 SGHAT, CDR2 FQDESV (reference sequence). V dropped 4 bases and J dropped 6 bases, with 22 bases sitting between them.

There are a few counts of this clonotype. This chain joins TRBV29-1 and TRBJ2-1; weak D call: TRBD2 (5 bases). CDR3 length: 12 residues. Trimming left V 7 bases short and J 4 bases short, with 11 bases between. Germline CDR1 and CDR2: SQVTM and ANQGSEA. The chain's CDR3 is CSGRRDYNEQFF. The CDR3 region has the DNA TGCAGCGGCCGACGGGATTACAATGAGCAGTTCTTC.

In its sample, this clonotype was seen a few times. V is TRBV19 and J is TRBJ2-4; a possible D gene is TRBD2 (6 bases). The ends were cut back, 1 base at V and 7 bases at J, with 14 bases in the middle. The germline CDR1 and CDR2 sequences are LNHDA and SQIVND (reference sequence). The CDR3 length is 15 residues. The CDR3 protein is CASSIVPGVVNIQYF. CDR3 DNA: TGTGCCAGTAGTATAGTCCCGGGGGTTGTGAACATTCAGTACTTC.

This clonotype has ten or more counts. V usage is TRBV13 and J usage is TRBJ2-7; TRBD1 matches at 9 bases. The V gene end was trimmed by 6 bases and the J gene end by 5 bases; junction bases not matched to a gene: 11. This CDR3 contains 15 residues. The germline V gene encodes CDR1 PRHDT and CDR2 FYEKMQ (reference sequence). The CDR3 region is CASSRTGTGRHEQYF. CDR3 DNA: TGTGCCAGCAGTCGTACCGGGACAGGGAGACACGAGCAGTACTTC. The full variable domain, its missing parts supplied by reference TRBV13 and TRBJ2-7, is AAGVIQSPRHLIKEKRETATLKCYPIPRHDTVYWYQQGPGQDPQFLISFYEKMQSDKGSIPDRFSAQQFSDYHSELNMSSLELGDSALYFCASSRTGTGRHEQYFGPGTRLTVT.

This clonotype was seen repeatedly, ten times or more. V is TRBV15 and J is TRBJ2-5; D is possibly TRBD1 or TRBD2 (6 bases each). Germline loops: CDR1 LNHNV, CDR2 YYDKDF (reference sequence). Between the trimmed V and J ends, which lost 0 bases and 5 bases, there was a span of 13 bases. This CDR3 contains 15 residues. The CDR3 DNA is TGTGCCACCAGCAGAGAATGGGGGGCATGGGAGACCCAGTACTTC. Amino acid sequence: CATSREWGAWETQYF.

This clonotype was counted at least ten times. The J gene is TRBJ2-1, the V gene TRBV20-1; possibly TRBD2 for D (6 bases). Germline V CDR1 and CDR2: DFQATT, SNEGSKA (reference sequence). The CDR3 consists of 15 residues. Trimming shortened V by 1 base and J by 6 bases, and 16 bases separated the two germline ends. DNA for the CDR3: TGCAGTGCTAGAGTTCGTGGGGGAGGCATCAATGAGCAGTTCTTC. This translates into CSARVRGGGINEQFF.

The chain combines TRBV7-6 with TRBJ2-3; D remains unclear. The CDR3 covers 13 residues. The germline V and J ends were trimmed by 4 bases and 3 bases, with 8 bases remaining between them. Germline V gene data show CDR1 as SGHVS and CDR2 as FNYEAQ. DNA of the CDR3: TGTGCCAGCAGCTCCATTATAACAGATACGCAGTATTTT. Its protein product is CASSSIITDTQYF.

The chain recombines TRBV12-2 with TRBJ2-1; TRBD1, the table's D call, was not compared with the DNA. TRBV12-2 is given as a pseudogene. The CDR3 length is 18 residues. The chain's CDR3 is CASRSIGLTGDFYNEQFF. For the CDR3, the DNA is TGTGCAAGTCGCTCAATCGGTTTGACAGGGGATTTCTACAATGAGCAGTTCTTC.

This clonotype was counted many times. The gene calls are TRBV29-1 and TRBJ2-5; TRBD1 matches 7 bases. Germline loops: CDR1 SQVTM, CDR2 ANQGSEA. The CDR3 is 15 residues long. Unmatched junction bases numbered 12, after V lost 3 bases and J lost 5 bases. The DNA of the CDR3 is TGCAGCGTTGATGGCAACAGGGGATTTTGGGAGACCCAGTACTTC. This gives the protein CSVDGNRGFWETQYF.

There are a few counts of this clonotype. The chain recombines TRBV7-6 with TRBJ1-4; no definite D call. Germline CDR1 is SGHVS and CDR2 is FNYEAQ. This CDR3 spans 14 amino acids. V was cut by 1 base and J by 4 bases, with 7 bases left in between. CDR3 DNA: TGTGCCAGCAGCTTAGGGCGGAATAATGAAAAACTGTTTTTT. It translates to CASSLGRNNEKLFF.

This clonotype was recorded at least ten times. The chain combines TRBV7-9 with TRBJ1-1, with TRBD1 as a possible D gene (6 bases). The V gene lost 3 bases and the J gene lost 4 bases, with 15 bases spanning the gap. The germline V gene has CDR1 SEHNR and CDR2 FQNEAQ (reference sequence). The CDR3 consists of 15 residues. This CDR3 reads CASSFPPGEPTEAFF. The CDR3 nucleotides read TGTGCCAGCAGCTTCCCACCAGGGGAGCCCACTGAAGCTTTCTTT.

This clonotype was observed a handful of times. This chain connects TRBV5-5 to TRBJ2-1, with D possibly TRBD2 on 5 matching bases. Germline values: CDR1 SGHKS, CDR2 YYEKEE (reference sequence). There are 16 residues in the CDR3. Trimming cost V 3 bases and J 6 bases, with 19 bases left between them. The CDR3 region has the DNA TGTGCCAGCAGCTCCCGGACTTCCCAATTAGTCAATGAGCAGTTCTTC. Its protein is CASSSRTSQLVNEQFF.

The V call is TRBV7-8, the J call TRBJ1-5, with D possibly being TRBD1 (5 bases). The V end was cut by 5 bases, the J end by 5 bases, with 16 bases between. The CDR3 runs 15 residues. From germline, CDR1 is SGHVS and CDR2 FQNEAQ. CDR3 bases: TGTGCCAGCAGCCTGAATCTCGACAGCGATCAGCCCCAGCATTTT. This sequence encodes CASSLNLDSDQPQHF.

J is TRBJ2-1 and V is TRBV6-1; D perhaps matches TRBD1 (6 bases). CDR1 and CDR2 from the germline V gene are MNHNS and SASEGT. V gave up 4 bases and J gave up 1 base, with 14 bases separating them. The CDR3 length is 16 residues. DNA for the CDR3: TGTGCCAGCAGTGCCTACAGGGTACCTTCCTACAATGAGCAGTTCTTC. Residues: CASSAYRVPSYNEQFF.

This clonotype occurred many times. The V and J genes are TRBV11-1 and TRBJ1-1; 9 nucleotides agree with TRBD1. The ends lost 2 bases at V and 1 base at J; junction bases unmatched: 5. Germline V gene data show CDR1 as SGHAT and CDR2 as FQDESV (reference sequence). This CDR3 spans 16 amino acids. In nucleotides, the CDR3 is TGTGCCAGCAGCTTAAAGCGGACAGGGGAGAACACTGAAGCTTTCTTT. Translating gives CASSLKRTGENTEAFF.

At least ten counts were recorded for this clonotype. CDR3 sequence reads: CSARVVNSNQPQHF. DNA for the CDR3: TGCAGTGCTAGAGTGGTAAATAGCAATCAGCCCCAGCATTTT. This chain links TRBV20-1 with TRBJ1-5; D not certain. V was clipped by 1 base and J by 0 bases, with 7 bases between them. The CDR3 has 14 residues. Per the germline V gene, CDR1 is DFQATT and CDR2 is SNEGSKA (reference sequence).

This clonotype came up many times. The chain combines TRBV5-1 with TRBJ2-1; possible D gene TRBD1, 6 bases. CDR1 and CDR2 from the germline V gene are SGHRS and YFSETQ. Trimming cost V 3 bases and J 6 bases, with 22 bases left between them. The CDR3 spans 17 residues. CDR3 nucleotides: TGCGCCAGCAGCTGGACCCAACGGGACAAGAACTTCAATGAGCAGTTCTTC. This translates into CASSWTQRDKNFNEQFF.

The sample holds a few counts of this clonotype. The chain links TRBV4-2 to TRBJ2-7; D call uncertain. Germline assignment: CDR1 LGHNA and CDR2 YNFKEQ. Trimming took 0 bases from V and 5 from J, leaving 17 bases between them. The CDR3 sequence is 16 residues long. CDR3 amino acids: CASSQDPFPSNDEQYF. The CDR3 nucleotides are TGTGCCAGCAGCCAAGACCCGTTCCCCTCGAATGACGAGCAGTACTTC.

This clonotype was seen repeatedly, ten times or more. J is TRBJ2-5 and V is TRBV29-1, with D maybe TRBD1 (5 bases). This CDR3 is built from 13 residues. V was pared by 5 bases and J by 3 bases, with 13 bases between. The germline V gene encodes CDR1 SQVTM and CDR2 ANQGSEA. In DNA, the CDR3 is TGCAGCGTTCCCCCCAGGGCTGAAGAGACCCAGTACTTC. It is translated as CSVPPRAEETQYF.

This clonotype was seen repeatedly, ten times or more. This chain links TRBV24-1 with TRBJ2-1; the D gene is possibly TRBD2 (5 bases). This CDR3 spans 13 amino acids. Germline V lookup: CDR1 KGHDR, CDR2 SFDVKD. V lost 6 bases to trimming and J lost 2 bases, with 7 bases between them. CDR3 sequence reads: CATSSGAYNEQFF. For the CDR3, the DNA is TGTGCCACCAGTTCCGGGGCCTACAATGAGCAGTTCTTC.

This clonotype was recorded at least ten times. This chain joins TRBV9 and TRBJ2-1, with 10 bases matching TRBD2. Per the germline V gene, CDR1 is SGDLS and CDR2 is YYNGEE. Trimming cost V 3 bases and J 3 bases; bases outside gene matches: 6. The CDR3 extends over 16 amino acids. CDR3 nucleotides: TGTGCCAGCAGCGGGAAGCGGGGGGGCAGCTACAATGAGCAGTTCTTC. It encodes CASSGKRGGSYNEQFF.

The CDR3 is CASSKESSGSNQPQHF. The DNA of the CDR3 is TGTGCCAGCAGCAAAGAGAGCTCGGGGAGCAATCAGCCCCAGCATTTT. The chain is built from TRBV21-1 and TRBJ1-5. TRBV21-1 is assigned pseudogene status. There are 16 residues in the CDR3.

This clonotype was seen ten or more times. This chain joins TRBV20-1 and TRBJ1-6; D ambiguous. This CDR3 is 13 amino acids long. Trimming removed 3 bases from V and 7 bases from J, with 10 bases in between. Per the germline V gene, CDR1 is DFQATT and CDR2 is SNEGSKA (reference sequence). CDR3 sequence reads: CSASAWRNSPLHF. As DNA, the CDR3 is TGCAGTGCTAGTGCGTGGCGCAATTCACCCCTCCACTTT.

This clonotype was observed at least ten times. V and J are TRBV7-8 and TRBJ2-7; D may be TRBD1 or TRBD2 (6 bases each). Trimming took 1 base from V and 3 from J, leaving 10 bases between them. This CDR3 is built from 14 residues. The germline gives CDR1 SGHVS, CDR2 FQNEAQ. The CDR3 here is CASSLGGTLYEQYF. The CDR3 DNA follows: TGTGCCAGCAGCTTAGGCGGGACACTCTACGAGCAGTACTTC. Full variable domain (missing parts from reference TRBV7-8 and TRBJ2-7): GAGVSQSPRYKVAKRGQDVALRCDPISGHVSLFWYQQALGQGPEFLTYFQNEAQLDKSGLPSDRFFAERPEGSVSTLKIQRTQQEDSAVYLCASSLGGTLYEQYFGPGTRLTVT.

This clonotype was found many times. This rearrangement joins TRBV21-1 to TRBJ2-1; the listed D gene, TRBD2, was not tested against the DNA. TRBV21-1 is a pseudogene. The length of the CDR3 is 19 residues. CDR3 nucleotide sequence: TGTGCCAGCAGCTATTACCCCCACCTTAGCGGAACCTCCTACAATGAGCAGTTCTTC. Its protein product is CASSYYPHLSGTSYNEQFF.

This clonotype was found many times. The chain couples TRBV7-9 to TRBJ2-1, with TRBD2 as a possible D gene (6 bases). Trimming removed 6 bases from V and 8 bases from J, with 11 bases in between. CDR1 and CDR2 (germline): SEHNR, FQNEAQ (reference sequence). CDR3 length: 12 amino acids. Written as DNA, the CDR3 is TGTGCCAGCAGTCTCGGGACTCATGAGCAGTTCTTC. It is translated as CASSLGTHEQFF.